The 16 T cell receptor beta chains given below trace back to one sample, sequenced in a study of PD-L1 blockade in urothelial cancer. Using immunoSEQ multiplex PCR, the repertoire was profiled, and TCRdb retains in-frame clones only, with some absent. The data show more than 60,000 clones, about nine tenths seen once. Noted time point: peripheral blood 6 weeks after treatment start. Specimen: PBMCs, collected around atezolizumab (anti-PD-L1) treatment. The receptors shown here come from a man in his sixties with urothelial cancer.

The chain couples TRBV9 to TRBJ2-1; TRBD2 agrees at 12 bases. J was trimmed by 10 bases and V by 0 bases; bases with no gene match: 5. Germline V lookup: CDR1 SGDLS, CDR2 YYNGEE. The CDR3 covers 15 residues. The CDR3: CASSVVGLAGSEQFF. CDR3 sequence (DNA): TGTGCCAGCAGCGTAGTAGGACTAGCGGGAAGCGAGCAGTTCTTC.

The chain employs TRBV2 and TRBJ1-6; tentative D call: TRBD1 (6 bases). The CDR3 has 14 amino acids. V was pared by 4 bases and J by 7 bases, with 11 bases between. Looked up from germline, CDR1 is SNHLY and CDR2 is FYNNEI. The CDR3 DNA is TGTGCCAGCAGTGCATTACAGGGCAATTCACCCCTCCACTTT. It translates to CASSALQGNSPLHF.

This chain joins TRBV2 and TRBJ2-2; 8 bases are a match to TRBD2. The length of the CDR3 is 16 residues. Germline CDR1 reads SNHLY; CDR2 reads FYNNEI. V lost 6 bases, J lost 3 bases, and 9 bases stayed unmatched. CDR3 protein: CASSLRAGAHTGELFF. For the CDR3, the DNA is TGTGCCAGCAGCCTCCGAGCGGGAGCTCACACCGGGGAGCTGTTTTTT.

The V call is TRBV6-5, the J call TRBJ1-2; D gene ambiguous. The CDR3 loop spans 15 amino acids. Germline V gives CDR1 MNHEY, CDR2 SVGAGI. With 2 bases removed from V and 8 bases from J, the gap between germline ends came to 18 bases. The CDR3 DNA reads as TGTGCCAGCAGTTACCGAGGCCTAAACGCAGTAGGCTACACCTTC. Protein sequence: CASSYRGLNAVGYTF.

The chain carries TRBV5-6 and TRBJ2-4; D might be TRBD2 (5 bases). The CDR3 is 17 amino acids. Germline V CDR1 and CDR2: SGHDT, YYEEEE. Trimming left V 1 base short and J 9 bases short, with 23 bases between. CDR3 in amino acids: CASSLRFVQAFEGIQYF. CDR3 in DNA: TGTGCCAGCAGCTTGAGGTTTGTCCAAGCCTTTGAGGGCATTCAGTACTTC.

The rearrangement joins TRBV14 to TRBJ2-7; 7 bases line up with TRBD1. This CDR3 spans 15 amino acids. V lost 4 bases to trimming and J lost 3 bases; unmatched junction nucleotides: 9. The V gene's germline CDR1 is SGHDN and CDR2 FVKESK. In nucleotides, the CDR3 is TGTGCCAGCAGCCCCCGGACAGGTTATCTCTACGAGCAGTACTTC. Its translation is CASSPRTGYLYEQYF.

This sequence joins TRBV7-2 and TRBJ2-1; D is undetermined. Germline V gene sequence: CDR1 SGHTA, CDR2 FQGNSA. The ends were cut back, 7 bases at V and 3 bases at J, with 16 bases in the middle. The CDR3 is made up of 15 amino acids. The DNA of the CDR3 is TGTGCCAGCACGATTAGCATCCCCAGCTACAATGAGCAGTTCTTC. Translating gives CASTISIPSYNEQFF.

In this sample, this clone turned up a few times. The J gene is TRBJ1-1, the V gene TRBV6-6, with D tentatively TRBD1 (5 bases). Germline V gene lookup returns CDR1 MNHNY and CDR2 SVGAGI (reference sequence). V was trimmed by 6 bases and J by 1 base, leaving 12 bases between them. The length of the CDR3 is 14 residues. CDR3 sequence: CASSIDSANTEAFF. For the CDR3, the DNA is TGTGCCAGCAGCATAGACAGCGCGAACACTGAAGCTTTCTTT.

V gene TRBV18 combines with J gene TRBJ2-3; TRBD2 agrees at 7 bases. Germline V lookup: CDR1 KGHSH, CDR2 LQKENI. V gave up 0 bases and J gave up 5 bases; unmatched junction bases: 2. CDR3 length: 14 residues. This CDR3 is CASSPPVAGDTQYF. The CDR3 DNA is TGTGCCAGCTCACCACCAGTAGCGGGAGATACGCAGTATTTT.

The rearrangement joins TRBV5-1 to TRBJ1-6; 7 nucleotides agree with TRBD1. This CDR3 has 15 amino acids. Losses at the gene ends were 4 bases for V and 7 bases for J; bases not matched to a gene: 8. Looked up from germline, CDR1 is SGHRS and CDR2 is YFSETQ. The DNA of the CDR3 is TGCGCCAGCAGCCCTGAGGGGGACAGAAATTCACCCCTCCACTTT. Amino acids: CASSPEGDRNSPLHF.

This chain uses TRBV29-1 with TRBJ1-2; 9 bases agree with TRBD1. This CDR3 spans 15 amino acids. CDR1 and CDR2 from the germline V gene are SQVTM and ANQGSEA. J lost 2 bases, V lost 2 bases, and 6 bases had no gene match. The CDR3 DNA reads TGCAGCGTTGAAATACAGGGGGCGGTAAACTATGGCTACACCTTC. Translation gives CSVEIQGAVNYGYTF.

In this sample, this clone turned up once. The gene calls are TRBV18 and TRBJ2-1; 8 bases are a match to TRBD2. V lost 2 bases to trimming and J lost 1 base; unmatched junction nucleotides: 7. The CDR3 consists of 17 residues. The germline V gene has CDR1 KGHSH and CDR2 LQKENI. The CDR3 loop is CASSPGVAGGSYNEQFF. The CDR3 DNA sequence: TGTGCCAGCTCACCAGGAGTTGCGGGGGGATCCTACAATGAGCAGTTCTTC.

For the CDR3, the DNA is TGTGCCAGCAGTTTAGTGGGGAGGAACACCGGGGAGCTGTTTTTT. This gives the protein CASSLVGRNTGELFF. V and J are TRBV2 and TRBJ2-2, with D possibly being TRBD2 (5 bases). The CDR3 is made up of 15 amino acids. CDR1 and CDR2 (germline): SNHLY, FYNNEI. Trimming cost V 5 bases and J 1 base, with 11 bases left between them. The whole variable domain, filled in from reference TRBV2 and TRBJ2-2, reads EPEVTQTPSHQVTQMGQEVILRCVPISNHLYFYWYRQILGQKVEFLVSFYNNEISEKSEIFDDQFSVERPDGSNFTLKIRSTKLEDSAMYFCASSLVGRNTGELFFGEGSRLTVL.

The V call is TRBV5-1, the J call TRBJ2-7; 8 nucleotides align to TRBD2. The V gene end was trimmed by 4 bases and the J gene end by 2 bases; junction bases not matched to a gene: 5. Per germline, CDR1 SGHRS and CDR2 YFSETQ. This CDR3 spans 14 amino acids. The CDR3 bases are TGCGCCAGCAGCCACAGCGGGGGTCCCTACGAGCAGTACTTC. Its translation: CASSHSGGPYEQYF.

The CDR3 nucleotides read TGTGCCAGCAGTGAAAGGGGAAGTGAAAAACTGTTTTTT. Residues: CASSERGSEKLFF. J is TRBJ1-4 and V is TRBV6-1, with a weak D call TRBD1 (5 bases). V was pared by 2 bases and J by 7 bases, with 8 bases between. CDR1 and CDR2 from the germline V gene are MNHNS and SASEGT. The CDR3 extends over 13 amino acids.

The genes are TRBV10-2 and TRBJ2-3, with TRBD2 identical over 8 bases. CDR3 size: 17 residues. V was clipped by 3 bases and J by 10 bases; unmatched bases: 18. Germline V gene lookup returns CDR1 WSHSY and CDR2 SAAADI. The CDR3 bases are TGCGCCAGCAGTGAAGGGAACACGGGACTAGGAGGGCCATCGCAGTATTTT. Its translation is CASSEGNTGLGGPSQYF.